Listed below are T cell receptor beta chains from one sample, sequenced in a study of cytomegalovirus exposure and HLA in healthy donors. Sequencing used immunoSEQ multiplex PCR; TCRdb keeps in-frame clones, though not all of them. This table holds roughly 80,000 clones, 77% found once. The sequenced sample was PBMCs. These receptors all stem from a man aged 45-60 years in good health and CMV-seropositive. Each CDR3 is given with its conserved first and last residue. A D gene is named only where the DNA matches it firmly. Clone size is stated in some rows and not others, as once, few, many or a class when expanded.

TRBV30	NA	TRBJ1-2	few	CAWSVRSSANYGYTF	TGTGCCTGGAGTGTACGGTCTTCCGCTAACTATGGCTACACCTTC
TRBV10-3	TRBD1	TRBJ1-6	NA	CAISSDRRGTHNSPLHF	TGTGCCATCAGCTCGGACAGGCGAGGAACTCATAATTCACCCCTCCACTTT
TRBV4-2	TRBD2	TRBJ2-1	NA	CASSLGLAGGTAYNEQFF	TGTGCCAGCAGCCTTGGACTAGCGGGAGGTACAGCCTACAATGAGCAGTTCTTC
TRBV12-5	NA	TRBJ2-3	NA	CASGLERARSYTQYF	TGTGCTAGTGGTTTGGAGCGAGCTAGATCTTATACGCAGTATTTT
TRBV27	NA	TRBJ2-7	NA	CASSLGGSEQYF	TGTGCCAGCAGTTTGGGGGGAAGCGAGCAGTACTTC
TRBV5-4	NA	TRBJ2-7	NA	CASSFPGNIYEQYF	TGTGCCAGCAGCTTTCCCGGGAACATCTACGAGCAGTACTTC
TRBV12-5	TRBD2	TRBJ2-1	NA	CASGFSSGTRYNEQFF	TGTGCTAGTGGTTTCTCTAGCGGAACCCGCTACAATGAGCAGTTCTTC
TRBV5-8	NA	TRBJ2-7	NA	CASKDQVSYEQYF	TGTGCCAGCAAAGATCAGGTTTCCTACGAGCAGTACTTC
TRBV9	NA	TRBJ2-1	NA	CASSVLGLDYNEQFF	TGTGCCAGCAGCGTATTAGGACTGGACTACAATGAGCAGTTCTTC
TRBV5-1	NA	TRBJ1-2	NA	CASSLEGRLYGYTF	TGCGCCAGCAGCTTGGAAGGGAGGCTCTATGGCTACACCTTC
TRBV30	TRBD1	TRBJ1-1	NA	CAWRTGGLMNTEAFF	TGTGCCTGGAGAACAGGGGGCTTGATGAACACTGAAGCTTTCTTT
TRBV7-3	NA	TRBJ2-5	NA	CASSPGLDPGEQYF	TGTGCCAGCTCCCCGGGACTCGATCCGGGGGAGCAGTACTTC
TRBV27	NA	TRBJ1-2	NA	CASSLAAEPFYGYTF	TGTGCCAGCAGTTTAGCCGCCGAGCCGTTCTATGGCTACACCTTC
TRBV11-3	TRBD2	TRBJ2-1	NA	CASSTPGGLAAYNEQFF	TGTGCCAGCAGCACCCCGGGGGGTCTAGCGGCCTACAATGAGCAGTTCTTC
TRBV6-5	NA	TRBJ2-1	NA	CASSYSPQGYNEQFF	TGTGCCAGCAGTTACAGTCCACAGGGTTACAATGAGCAGTTCTTC
TRBV11-3	NA	TRBJ1-1	NA	CASSIGGDTEAFF	TGTGCCAGCAGCATAGGGGGGGACACTGAAGCTTTCTTT
TRBV5-1	NA	TRBJ1-3	NA	CASSLDPKNTIYF	TGCGCCAGCAGCTTGGATCCCAAAAACACCATATATTTT
TRBV4-1	NA	TRBJ1-5	NA	CASSQDSRVGNQPQHF	TGCGCCAGCAGCCAAGATTCTCGGGTTGGAAATCAGCCCCAGCATTTT
TRBV27	TRBD2	TRBJ2-7	NA	CASYPGGLAGSEQYF	TGTGCCAGCTACCCGGGGGGACTAGCGGGATCCGAGCAGTACTTC
TRBV27	NA	TRBJ2-7	NA	CASRPTSCEQYF	TGTGCCAGCAGACCAACTAGCTGCGAGCAGTACTTC
TRBV5-4	NA	TRBJ1-3	NA	CASSSTTDSGNTIYF	TGTGCCAGCAGCTCGACCACAGACTCTGGAAACACCATATATTTT
TRBV9	NA	TRBJ2-5	once	CASSAEHGLRNRETQYF	TGTGCCAGCAGCGCGGAGCACGGACTCCGGAATAGAGAGACCCAGTACTTC
TRBV7-3	TRBD1	TRBJ2-5	NA	CASSPGQGQETQYF	TGTGCCAGCAGCCCGGGACAGGGGCAAGAGACCCAGTACTTC
TRBV4-1	TRBD2	TRBJ2-3	NA	CASSQDLAGVTDTQYF	TGCGCCAGCAGCCAAGATCTAGCGGGAGTGACAGATACGCAGTATTTT
TRBV11-3	NA	TRBJ2-1	NA	CASSSRDAYNEQFF	TGTGCCAGCAGCTCGCGGGACGCCTACAATGAGCAGTTCTTC
TRBV7-8	NA	TRBJ2-2	NA	CASSLGRGRLGELFF	TGTGCCAGCAGCTTAGGGCGGGGACGTCTCGGGGAGCTGTTTTTT
TRBV7-9	NA	TRBJ1-2	NA	CASSLAPTEYGYTF	TGTGCCAGCAGCTTAGCGCCAACAGAGTACGGCTACACCTTC
TRBV4-2	TRBD2	TRBJ2-7	NA	CASSQDLASGHGEQYF	TGTGCCAGCAGCCAAGATTTAGCTAGCGGGCATGGGGAGCAGTACTTC
TRBV13	NA	TRBJ2-2	NA	CASSRGNTGELFF	TGTGCCAGCAGCAGGGGTAACACCGGGGAGCTGTTTTTT
TRBV5-5	TRBD1	TRBJ2-1	NA	CASSWTGGNEQFF	TGTGCCAGCAGCTGGACAGGAGGCAATGAGCAGTTCTTC
TRBV7-3	TRBD2	TRBJ2-3	NA	CASSLGLEDTQYF	TGTGCCAGCAGCTTGGGACTAGAGGATACGCAGTATTTT
TRBV30	NA	TRBJ2-7	NA	CAWSAPFPEDEQYF	TGTGCCTGGAGTGCCCCGTTCCCCGAGGACGAGCAGTACTTC
TRBV27	NA	TRBJ2-1	NA	CAGLVVEQFF	TGTGCCGGCCTAGTGGTTGAGCAGTTCTTC
TRBV10-3	TRBD1	TRBJ2-7	NA	CAISAESGDRDEQYF	TGTGCCATCAGTGCCGAGTCAGGGGACAGGGACGAGCAGTACTTC
TRBV6-6	NA	TRBJ1-4	NA	CASNNHIPGKEKLFF	TGTGCCAGCAATAACCACATTCCCGGGAAAGAAAAACTGTTTTTT
TRBV14	TRBD1	TRBJ1-1	NA	CASSQQTGQASTEAFF	TGTGCCAGCAGCCAGCAGACGGGACAGGCAAGTACTGAAGCTTTCTTT
TRBV7-9	NA	TRBJ1-4	NA	CASSLREAGRRANEKLFF	TGTGCCAGCAGCTTACGGGAAGCGGGAAGAAGAGCTAATGAAAAACTGTTTTTT
TRBV7-2	NA	TRBJ2-1	once	CASSLGVLANIHEQFF	TGTGCCAGCAGCTTAGGGGTTCTAGCGAACATCCATGAGCAGTTCTTC
TRBV10-1	NA	TRBJ1-4	NA	CASSRATGPNYPTNEKLFF	TGCGCCAGCAGCCGCGCCACAGGGCCCAATTACCCAACTAATGAAAAACTGTTTTTT